Each of the 17 T cell receptor beta chains below was sequenced from the same sample in a study of read filtering for tumor transcriptome and immune sequencing. This library used roughly 400 ng RNA and molecular barcoded adaptors spanning alpha/delta and beta/gamma chains. MiXCR, applied by TCRdb to the reads, yields one record per CDR3 protein. The table has tens of thousands of distinct CDR3 sequences, around 13% seen once; the top ten hold about 44%. Sequencing input: a population of CD138-negative cells sorted from bone marrow. These receptors were collected from a donor at least 40 years old with multiple myeloma.

This clonotype was recorded many times. The J gene is TRBJ2-7, the V gene TRBV9, with 11 bases aligning to TRBD2. The V segment lost 3 bases and the J segment 2 bases; nucleotides outside the gene matches: 7. This CDR3 is 16 amino acids long. The germline V gene has CDR1 SGDLS and CDR2 YYNGEE. This chain's CDR3 is CASSASPGLAAYEQYF. The CDR3 DNA reads as TGTGCCAGCAGCGCGAGCCCGGGACTAGCGGCCTACGAGCAGTACTTC.

This clonotype was found many times. V and J are TRBV5-1 and TRBJ2-7; TRBD2 aligns across 11 bases. Germline V gives CDR1 SGHRS, CDR2 YFSETQ. J was trimmed by 3 bases and V by 0 bases; bases with no gene match: 2. The CDR3 has 15 amino acids. The CDR3 bases are TGCGCCAGCAGCTTGGTAACTAGCGGGAGCTACGAGCAGTACTTC. This encodes CASSLVTSGSYEQYF. Combining the CDR3 with reference TRBV5-1 and TRBJ2-7 gives the whole variable domain KAGVTQTPRYLIKTRGQQVTLSCSPISGHRSVSWYQQTPGQGLQFLFEYFSETQRNKGNFPGRFSGRQFSNSRSEMNVSTLELGDSALYLCASSLVTSGSYEQYFGPGTRLTVT.

V gene TRBV20-1 combines with J gene TRBJ1-5; D is uncertain. The CDR3 is 12 amino acids. With 0 bases removed from V and 6 bases from J, the gap between germline ends came to 6 bases. The germline gives CDR1 DFQATT, CDR2 SNEGSKA (reference sequence). The CDR3 region is CSARDLGQPQHF. CDR3 in DNA: TGCAGTGCTAGAGATCTAGGTCAGCCCCAGCATTTT.

This clonotype occurred many times. This rearrangement joins TRBV14 to TRBJ2-3; the D gene is possibly TRBD2 (6 bases). From germline, CDR1 is SGHDN and CDR2 FVKESK. The length of the CDR3 is 15 residues. Trimming removed 1 base from V and 2 bases from J, with 10 bases in between. The CDR3 protein is CASSQVSGVTDTQYF. The DNA of the CDR3 is TGTGCCAGCAGCCAAGTATCGGGAGTCACAGATACGCAGTATTTT.

This clonotype was recorded at least ten times. The chain carries TRBV20-1 and TRBJ2-3; the match to TRBD1 covers 9 bases. Germline lookup yields CDR1 DFQATT and CDR2 SNEGSKA (reference sequence). After removal of 2 bases from V and 3 bases from J, the junction contained 9 bases not matched to a gene. The CDR3 totals 16 residues. CDR3 bases: TGCAGTGCTAGAACAACAGTAGGGACAGGGACAGATACGCAGTATTTT. The encoded protein is CSARTTVGTGTDTQYF.

This clonotype was counted only a few times. The V and J genes are TRBV10-3 and TRBJ2-7; D might be TRBD2 (12 bases). V lost 5 bases, J lost 3 bases, and 35 bases lay in between. The CDR3 runs to 21 residues. The germline V gene has CDR1 ENHRY and CDR2 SYGVKD. The DNA for the CDR3 is TGTGCCATCAGTCCGGGACAGGGGGACCTAGCGGGAGGGCCTGGGGACTACGAGCAGTACTTC. It specifies CAISPGQGDLAGGPGDYEQYF.

This clonotype appeared many times. The chain combines TRBV10-3 with TRBJ2-1; TRBD1 matches at 11 bases. V was pared by 8 bases and J by 6 bases, with 6 bases of the junction left unmatched. The CDR3 sequence is 14 residues long. In germline, CDR1 is ENHRY, CDR2 SYGVKD. CDR3 sequence: CAILGQGASNEQFF. Here the CDR3 DNA reads TGTGCCATCCTCGGACAGGGGGCTAGCAATGAGCAGTTCTTC.

This clonotype was counted at least ten times. The chain links TRBV10-1 to TRBJ2-7, with D tentatively TRBD1 (6 bases). V dropped 3 bases and J dropped 2 bases, with 11 bases sitting between them. The CDR3 spans 14 residues. CDR1 is WNHNN, CDR2 SYGVQD, per germline (reference sequence). CDR3 loop: CASSDTGSTYEQYF. The DNA for the CDR3 is TGCGCCAGCAGTGATACAGGGTCAACCTACGAGCAGTACTTC.

This clonotype was counted a few times. Written as DNA, the CDR3 is TGTGCCAGCAGTTTCCGACAGGGAAACACCGGGGAGCTGTTTTTT. This translates into CASSFRQGNTGELFF. This rearrangement joins TRBV27 to TRBJ2-2, with 7 bases lining up with TRBD1. Germline CDR1 reads MNHEY; CDR2 reads SMNVEV (reference sequence). This CDR3 region has 15 residues. With V trimmed by 3 bases and J by 2 bases, 3 bases remained unmatched.

This clonotype was seen ten or more times. The chain uses TRBV7-9 and TRBJ2-7; the match to TRBD1 covers 9 bases. The J segment lost 3 bases and the V segment lost 1 base, leaving 1 base of the junction unmatched. The CDR3 contains 14 residues. Germline V gene sequence: CDR1 SEHNR, CDR2 FQNEAQ (reference sequence). This CDR3 is CASSLEDRGYEQYF. As DNA, the CDR3 is TGTGCCAGCAGCTTAGAGGACAGGGGCTACGAGCAGTACTTC.

This clonotype was seen many times. The rearrangement uses TRBV20-1 and TRBJ1-1; the D is unclear. CDR3 length: 13 residues. Germline CDR1 DFQATT, CDR2 SNEGSKA (reference sequence). V was clipped by 1 base and J by 1 base, with 7 bases between them. Here the CDR3 DNA reads TGCAGTGCTAGAGGGGATGGGAACACTGAAGCTTTCTTT. This sequence encodes CSARGDGNTEAFF.

This clonotype showed up many times. The chain carries TRBV5-1 and TRBJ2-3; weak D call: TRBD2 (5 bases). V was clipped by 5 bases and J by 7 bases, with 17 bases between them. The length of the CDR3 is 14 residues. CDR1 is SGHRS and CDR2 is YFSETQ in the germline V gene. CDR3 region: CASRIRGDIHTQYF. In DNA, the CDR3 is TGCGCCAGCAGGATCCGGGGAGACATTCATACGCAGTATTTT.

Turning to this clonotype: A much larger clone is a single base away; this may be a read error. The chain is built from TRBV20-1 and TRBJ2-3, with 14 bases fitting TRBD2. The CDR3 contains 15 residues. The germline V gene has CDR1 DFQATT and CDR2 SNEGSKA (reference sequence). In DNA form, the CDR3 reads TGCAGTGCAAAGGGACTAGCGGGAGATGGAGATACGCCGTATTTT. Its protein product is CSAKGLAGDGDTPYF.

The sample holds many counts of this clonotype. This sequence joins TRBV6-6 and TRBJ2-3, with D possibly matching TRBD1 (5 bases). Deletions cut 0 bases from V and 3 bases from J, with 10 bases between. The CDR3 loop spans 15 amino acids. CDR1 and CDR2 from the germline V gene are MNHNY and SVGAGI (reference sequence). The CDR3: CASSYSGAPTDTQYF. For the CDR3, the DNA is TGTGCCAGCAGTTACTCAGGGGCGCCTACAGATACGCAGTATTTT.

This clonotype showed up many times. This sequence joins TRBV7-3 and TRBJ2-2; weak D call: TRBD1 (6 bases). The CDR3 runs to 16 residues. The germline CDR1 and CDR2 sequences are SGHTA and FQGTGA. The V and J ends lost 4 bases and 6 bases respectively, with 18 bases between them. CDR3 protein: CASSSPGHGVPGELFF. The CDR3 nucleotides read TGTGCCAGCAGCTCACCGGGACATGGGGTGCCCGGGGAGCTGTTTTTT.

This clonotype showed up many times. The genes are TRBV6-2 or TRBV6-3 and TRBJ2-1; 14 bases map to TRBD2. The CDR3 sequence is 16 residues long. The germline V gene has CDR1 MNHEY and CDR2 SVGEGT. J gave up 9 bases and V 3 bases, and 7 bases lay outside the gene matches. The CDR3 spells CASSYGLAGGRGEQFF. The CDR3 DNA sequence: TGTGCCAGCAGTTATGGACTAGCGGGAGGTAGGGGTGAGCAGTTCTTC.

The sample holds many counts of this clonotype. The V call is TRBV7-9, the J call TRBJ2-2; tentatively, D is TRBD2 (5 bases). With 2 bases removed from V and 6 bases from J, the gap between germline ends came to 16 bases. This CDR3 contains 16 residues. From germline, CDR1 is SEHNR and CDR2 FQNEAQ (reference sequence). The CDR3 DNA reads TGTGCCAGCAGCTTATCGGTGGGAGAGACCGCCGGGGAGCTGTTTTTT. Translated: CASSLSVGETAGELFF. The variable domain in full, completed from reference TRBV7-9 and TRBJ2-2, reads DTGVSQNPRHKITKRGQNVTFRCDPISEHNRLYWYRQTLGQGPEFLTYFQNEAQLEKSRLLSDRFSAERPKGSFSTLEIQRTEQGDSAMYLCASSLSVGETAGELFFGEGSRLTVL.